This T cell receptor (beta chain) was sequenced in a study of T cell responses to AZD1222 COVID-19 vaccine (dated by TCRdb to 2020 to 2023). Context from the whole study: AZD1222 recipients given second doses at about 4 weeks or at about 12 weeks were pooled, since spike-specific TCR depth and breadth were not found to differ between the two schedules. A total of 230 to 250 trial participants underwent TCR sequencing, of whom roughly 210 had received two doses of AZD1222 and around 26 had received two doses of the MenACWY control vaccine. Trial participants were enrolled by age into subgroups of 18-55, 56-69 and 70-plus years, and around 150, 28 and 57 TCR-sequenced participants, respectively, were included in these subgroups. The paper as a whole reports these results and caveats: Reportedly, almost half of the unique spike-specific TCRs recognized epitopes lying outside the regions that are mutated in the B.1.351 and B.1.1.7 variants. Conclusions about previously exposed vaccinees are limited, since just 5 to 7 AZD1222 recipients were seropositive for SARS-CoV-2 at baseline. After two AZD1222 doses, spike-specific TCR breadth and depth were significantly higher than at day 0 and than in MenACWY recipients. In the small 56-69-year group, the increase in depth fell short of significance, most likely because of low power. CD4 TCRs associated with the vaccine covered the entire spike protein, and the dominant responses were in regions 160-218 and 743-854. Most participants were white British and females outnumbered males, and the authors suggested that clonal diversity may have been underestimated. Because no day 14 peak-response samples were available, the repertoires could be characterized only after the peak T cell response.

Including cysteine and phenylalanine, the CDR3 has 13 amino acids. Kept here is only the CDR3 DNA, which spans 39 bases and is read in frame from base 1. CDR1 LGHDT and CDR2 YNNKEL were looked up in the germline V gene (reference sequence). Cut back by 3 bases and 4 bases, the V and J ends lie 9 bases apart. Per the publication, the time point label means: baseline before first vaccination. Samples from vaccinated people were obtained from the UK trials COV001 and COV002, which included a single-blind randomized controlled phase 2/3 trial of AZD1222 (ChAdOx1 nCoV-19) in healthy adults. For TCRbeta chain sequencing, PBMC samples were collected from trial participants at day 0 and at day 28 after the second dose. With respect to this clone: Its binding antigen is unknown. Base qualities were left out, and no much larger clone turns up one base away.

The CDR3 regions of human TCRbeta chains were analyzed by immunosequencing. The authors' pipeline ran thus. Repertoire TCRs were matched against a reference library of SARS-CoV-2-specific TCRs generated with the MIRA antigen-specificity platform. Breadth meant the fraction of unique TCRs that were SARS-CoV-2-associated, whereas depth meant the fraction of total T cells that were SARS-CoV-2-associated. Using the MIRA data, each spike-specific TCR was assigned both to the spike region to which the TCR was reactive and to a CD4 or CD8 class. Log10-transformed breadth and depth values were compared by one-way ANOVA with Sidak's multiple comparisons tests. Not all clones reach the TCRdb copy of this immuneACCESS table, which keeps in-frame sequences only. Checked studies attribute under half of the gap to unresolved V genes and leave the rest unexplained. V and J calls and clone size come straight from that table; D and trimming were deduced from the DNA. This sample gives some 150,000 clones in total; more than 85% of them show up just once. About 3.7% of the sample rests with the top ten.

This clonotype was sampled from an adult in good health. The sequence is built from TRBV3-1 (or the pseudogene TRBV3-2) and TRBJ1-1, with the D segment identity uncertain. The sample in question was peripheral blood, obtained on day 0 of AZD1222 vaccination. The CDR3 region has the sequence CASSQRVTTEAFF. The DNA sequence follows: TGTGCCAGCAGCCAGCGGGTGACCACTGAAGCTTTCTTT.